These T cell receptor beta chains were read from a single sample in a study of PD-1 blockade in classical Hodgkin lymphoma. The assay was immunoSEQ multiplex PCR, and TCRdb's table has in-frame clones only and misses some. The repertoire includes roughly 100,000 clones, around nine tenths of them detected once, and roughly 20% sits in the top ten. The material sequenced was peripheral blood mononuclear cells (PBMCs), taken before the fourth cycle of nivolumab. The origin of the receptors is a human donor with classical Hodgkin lymphoma. Each CDR3 is given with its conserved first and last residue. The D gene is left open where the match is weak. Only some rows state a clone size, as once, few, many or a class for expanded clones.

cdr3_nt cdr3_aa d_call v_call clone_size j_call
TGCGCCAGCAGCCCTCTGACAAGGGGGCGAGATGAAAAACTGTTTTTT CASSPLTRGRDEKLFF TRBD1 TRBV4-1 once TRBJ1-4
TGTGCCATCAGTGCTCAGGGTGGGTCTGGGGCCAACGTCCTGACTTTC CAISAQGGSGANVLTF - TRBV10-3 - TRBJ2-6
TGTGCCAGCAGTTCCCCCGGAGCGTCAACTAGCAATCAGCCCCAGCATTTT CASSSPGASTSNQPQHF - TRBV28 once TRBJ1-5
TGTGCCAGCAGCGTAGGGACAGGGTTCTCCTACGAGCAGTACTTC CASSVGTGFSYEQYF TRBD1 TRBV9 - TRBJ2-7
TGTGCCAGCAGTTACACGGGTGGGGTAAACATTCAGTACTTC CASSYTGGVNIQYF - TRBV6-5 - TRBJ2-4
TGTGCCAGTAGTAGCAGCGGTGTCCGGGACAACACCTACGAGCAGTACTTC CASSSSGVRDNTYEQYF - TRBV19 - TRBJ2-7
TGCGCCAGCACCTCTGGTTGGGGGTCTGGAAACACCATATATTTT CASTSGWGSGNTIYF - TRBV10-2 - TRBJ1-3
TGTGCCAGCAGTTCCCGGACAGGGGCAAACACTGAAGCTTTCTTT CASSSRTGANTEAFF TRBD1 TRBV27 - TRBJ1-1
TGTGCCAGCAGCAGTGCCCGCTCTGGAAACACCATATATTTT CASSSARSGNTIYF - TRBV5-5 - TRBJ1-3
TGTGCCACCAGCAGATCTCAGGGCATGAACACTGAAGCTTTCTTT CATSRSQGMNTEAFF - TRBV15 - TRBJ1-1
TGTGCCAGCAGTGCAGCCGGCCTGAACACTGAAGCTTTCTTT CASSAAGLNTEAFF - TRBV25-1 - TRBJ1-1
TGTGCCAGCAGTTATGACTATGGCTACACCTTC CASSYDYGYTF - TRBV6-6 - TRBJ1-2
TGTGCCAGCAGCAGGACAGGTACTGAAGCTTTCTTT CASSRTGTEAFF TRBD1 TRBV7-2 once TRBJ1-1
TGCAGCGTTGACGGGGCGAAGGGCTACGAGCAGTACTTC CSVDGAKGYEQYF - TRBV29-1 - TRBJ2-7
TGTGCCAGCAGAGGACAGCTGGGGAACACTGAAGCTTTCTTT CASRGQLGNTEAFF - TRBV2 few TRBJ1-1
TGTGCCAGCAGCTTAGGTCACTACGAGCAGTACTTC CASSLGHYEQYF - TRBV11-2 - TRBJ2-7
TGTGCCAGCAGCCATCTGGGGACTCTCTACGAGCAGTACTTC CASSHLGTLYEQYF - TRBV11-2 - TRBJ2-7
TGTGCCAGCCGCGAGGCCGAAACCGGGGAGCTGTTTTTT CASREAETGELFF - TRBV4-2 few TRBJ2-2